The following is a TCR beta chain sequence with its context. The sample originates from a study of chemoradiotherapy in HPV16-positive cancers. Germline V gene sequence: CDR1 GTSNPN, CDR2 SVGIG (reference sequence). V dropped 3 bases and J dropped 4 bases, with 15 bases sitting between them. The CDR3 spans 14 residues. Only in-frame clones appear in the TCRdb table, and some are missing; sequencing was by immunoSEQ multiplex PCR. The table lists 9,500 to 15,000 clones, approximately 87% of them singletons. Over chemoradiotherapy, repertoires were sampled more than once. The sequenced sample was blood, obtained from a patient who underwent chemoradiotherapy. This chain uses TRBV30 with TRBJ1-2; D is undetermined. This TCR was recovered from a human donor with HPV-associated anogenital cancer. CDR3 nucleotides: TGTGCCTGGAGCCGAAAACCGGACGGCTATGGCTACACCTTC. It codes for CAWSRKPDGYGYTF.